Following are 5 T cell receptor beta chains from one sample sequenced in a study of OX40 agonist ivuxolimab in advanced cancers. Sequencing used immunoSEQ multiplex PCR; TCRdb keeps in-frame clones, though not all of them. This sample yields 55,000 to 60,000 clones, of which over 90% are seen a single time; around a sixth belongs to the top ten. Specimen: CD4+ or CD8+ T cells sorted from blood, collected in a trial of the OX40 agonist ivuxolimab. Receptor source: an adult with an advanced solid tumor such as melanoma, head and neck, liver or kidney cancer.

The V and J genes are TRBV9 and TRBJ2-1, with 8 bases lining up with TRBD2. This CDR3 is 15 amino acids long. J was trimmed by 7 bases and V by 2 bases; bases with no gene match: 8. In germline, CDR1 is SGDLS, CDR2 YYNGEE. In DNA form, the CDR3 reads TGTGCCAGCAGCGTGGGCGGGACTAGAGTTAATGAGCAGTTCTTC. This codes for CASSVGGTRVNEQFF.

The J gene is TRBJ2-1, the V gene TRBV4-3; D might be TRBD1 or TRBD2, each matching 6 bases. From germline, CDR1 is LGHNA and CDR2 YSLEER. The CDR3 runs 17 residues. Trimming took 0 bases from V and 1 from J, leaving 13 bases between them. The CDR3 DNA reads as TGCGCCAGCAGCCAAGAAAGGGGGAGGATTTCCTACAATGAGCAGTTCTTC. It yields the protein CASSQERGRISYNEQFF.

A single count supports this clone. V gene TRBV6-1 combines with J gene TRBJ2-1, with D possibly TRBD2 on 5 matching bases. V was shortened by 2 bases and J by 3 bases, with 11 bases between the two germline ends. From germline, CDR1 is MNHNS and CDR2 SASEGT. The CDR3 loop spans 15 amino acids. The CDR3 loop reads CASSETAEVYNEQFF. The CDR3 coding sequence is TGTGCCAGCAGTGAAACGGCGGAGGTCTACAATGAGCAGTTCTTC.

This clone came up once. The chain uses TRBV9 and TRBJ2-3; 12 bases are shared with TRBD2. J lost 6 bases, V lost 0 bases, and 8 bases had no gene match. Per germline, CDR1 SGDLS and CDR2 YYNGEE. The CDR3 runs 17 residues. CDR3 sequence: CASSVAQTSGRGDTQYF. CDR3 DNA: TGTGCCAGCAGCGTAGCACAGACTAGCGGGAGAGGCGATACGCAGTATTTT.

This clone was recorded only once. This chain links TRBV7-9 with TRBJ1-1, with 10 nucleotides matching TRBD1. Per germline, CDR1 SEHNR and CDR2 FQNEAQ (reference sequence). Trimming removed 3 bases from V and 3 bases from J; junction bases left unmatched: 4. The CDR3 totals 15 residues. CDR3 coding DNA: TGTGCCAGCAGCTTCTGGACAGGGGGGGACACTGAAGCTTTCTTT. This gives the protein CASSFWTGGDTEAFF.